This is a list of T cell receptor beta chains from one sample in a study of T cell changes during pregnancy in multiple sclerosis. TCRdb keeps only in-frame clones here, not all; method: immunoSEQ multiplex PCR. The sample yields tens of thousands of clones, about 90% seen once. This material consisted of CD4+ T cells from peripheral blood mononuclear cells, taken after pregnancy. These TCRs come from a female donor with multiple sclerosis, enrolled in a pregnancy study. Both conserved end residues are trimmed from each CDR3. D genes are given only for firm matches.

d_gene	v_gene	j_gene	CDR3aa
.	TRBV5-4	TRBJ1-4	ASSPSPGDEKLF
TRBD1	TRBV7-2	TRBJ2-1	ASSLGTGPYNEQF
TRBD1	TRBV5-8	TRBJ2-2	ASSSGQGLTGELF
TRBD1	TRBV7-3	TRBJ2-2	ASSLRGPTGGGTGELF
.	TRBV4-3	TRBJ1-2	ASSQSGSFYGYT
TRBD1	TRBV7-2	TRBJ1-2	ASSLTQGGYGYT
TRBD1	TRBV19	TRBJ2-7	ASSPGQETEQY
.	TRBV7-2	TRBJ1-1	ASSLIRLPLNTEAF
.	TRBV10-2	TRBJ1-1	ASGAQRGSVEAF
.	TRBV7-2	TRBJ2-5	ASASLAGETQY
.	TRBV5-6	TRBJ2-7	ASSLYRTSSYEQY